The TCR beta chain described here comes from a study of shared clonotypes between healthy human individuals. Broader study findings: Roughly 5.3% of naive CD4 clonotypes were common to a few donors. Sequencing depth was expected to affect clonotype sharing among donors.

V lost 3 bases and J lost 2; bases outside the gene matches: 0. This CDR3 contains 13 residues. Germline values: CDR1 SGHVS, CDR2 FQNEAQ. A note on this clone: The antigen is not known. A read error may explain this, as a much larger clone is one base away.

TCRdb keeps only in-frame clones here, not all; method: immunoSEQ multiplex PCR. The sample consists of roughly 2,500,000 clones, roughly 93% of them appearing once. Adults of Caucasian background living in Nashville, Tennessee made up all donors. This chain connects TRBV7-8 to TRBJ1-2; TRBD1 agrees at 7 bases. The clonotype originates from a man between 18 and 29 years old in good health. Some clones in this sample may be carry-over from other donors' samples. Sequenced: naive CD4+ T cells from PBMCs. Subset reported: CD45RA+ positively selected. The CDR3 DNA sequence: TGTGCCAGCAGCTTGGGACAGAACTATGGCTACACCTTC. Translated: CASSLGQNYGYTF. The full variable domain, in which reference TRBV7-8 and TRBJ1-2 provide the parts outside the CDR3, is GAGVSQSPRYKVAKRGQDVALRCDPISGHVSLFWYQQALGQGPEFLTYFQNEAQLDKSGLPSDRFFAERPEGSVSTLKIQRTQQEDSAVYLCASSLGQNYGYTFGSGTRLTVV.